This T cell receptor beta chain emerged from a study of PD-L1 blockade in urothelial cancer. Study information: About 85% of the roughly 29 patients comprised males who had bladder-origin urothelial cancer. There were a median of around 140,000 T cells in blood samples. General study findings and limits: Those with durable benefit had larger increases in tumor-associated blood clones at 3 weeks.

Germline CDR1 is SGHTA and CDR2 is FQGNSA. J gave up 7 bases and V 2 bases, and 12 bases lay outside the gene matches. The CDR3 loop spans 16 amino acids. A spike-in of synthetic TCR analog templates was added to each PCR. Data came from immunoSEQ multiplex PCR; TCRdb stores just in-frame clones and leaves some out. The data hold about 32,000 clones, with about 79% observed a single time. In regard to this clone: Its antigen is still unknown.

The material was PBMCs, obtained around atezolizumab (anti-PD-L1) treatment. The clonotype originates from a man aged 60-69 years with urothelial cancer. The chain has TRBV7-2 and TRBJ2-7; 9 bases are shared with TRBD2. Written as DNA, the CDR3 is TGTGCCAGCAGCTTAATGGTAGGAGCGGGAGGCGGGGAGCAGTACTTC. Translated: CASSLMVGAGGGEQYF.